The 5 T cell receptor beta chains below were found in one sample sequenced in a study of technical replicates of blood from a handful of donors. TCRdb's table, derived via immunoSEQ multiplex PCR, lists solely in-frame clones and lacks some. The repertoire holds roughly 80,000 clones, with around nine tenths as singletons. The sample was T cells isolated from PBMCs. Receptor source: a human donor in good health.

The CDR3 nucleotides are TGTGCCAGCAGTGAAATTCAAGTTCGGGACAGAATCACAGATACGCAGTATTTT. It is translated as CASSEIQVRDRITDTQYF. This chain connects TRBV25-1 to TRBJ2-3; 7 nucleotides match TRBD1. CDR1 is MGHDK and CDR2 is SYGVNS in the germline V gene. V gave up 2 bases and J gave up 2 bases; unmatched junction bases: 13. This CDR3 comprises 18 residues. The full variable domain, in which reference TRBV25-1 and TRBJ2-3 provide the parts outside the CDR3, is EADIYQTPRYLVIGTGKKITLECSQTMGHDKMYWYQQDPGMELHLIHYSYGVNSTEKGDLSSESTVSRIRTEHFPLTLESARPSHTSQYLCASSEIQVRDRITDTQYFGPGTRLTVL.

The CDR3 sequence: CASSQEVLASGSSRETQYF. The CDR3 nucleotides are TGTGCCAGCAGCCAAGAAGTTCTGGCTAGCGGGAGTAGTAGAGAGACCCAGTACTTC. The V and J genes are TRBV4-2 and TRBJ2-5; 10 nucleotides line up with TRBD2. Unmatched junction bases numbered 14, after V lost 0 bases and J lost 4 bases. The CDR3 sequence is 19 residues long. Germline values: CDR1 LGHNA, CDR2 YNFKEQ.

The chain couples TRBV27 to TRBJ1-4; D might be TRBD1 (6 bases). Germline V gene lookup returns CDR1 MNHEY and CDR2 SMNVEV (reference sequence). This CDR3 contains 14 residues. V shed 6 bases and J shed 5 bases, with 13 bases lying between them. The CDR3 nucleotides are TGTGCCAGCAGACCCCAGGGGTGGAATGAAAAACTGTTTTTT. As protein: CASRPQGWNEKLFF.

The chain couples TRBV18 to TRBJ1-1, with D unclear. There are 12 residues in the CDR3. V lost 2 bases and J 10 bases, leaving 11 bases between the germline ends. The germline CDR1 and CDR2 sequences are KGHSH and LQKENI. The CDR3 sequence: CASSPSETIAFF. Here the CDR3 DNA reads TGTGCCAGCTCACCATCAGAAACGATAGCTTTCTTT.

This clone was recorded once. In nucleotides, the CDR3 is TGTGCCAGCAGCTTAGCAGGGTTTGGCGGCTACACCTTC. Protein sequence: CASSLAGFGGYTF. V and J are TRBV7-3 and TRBJ1-2; perhaps TRBD1 as D (5 bases). The germline V gene encodes CDR1 SGHTA and CDR2 FQGTGA. Deletions cut 2 bases from V and 8 bases from J, with 12 bases between. CDR3 length equals 13 residues.